This entry is about one TCR beta chain. The antigen remains undetermined. Amplification used 60 Vbeta primers and 13 Jbeta primers. TCRdb keeps only in-frame clones here, not all; method: immunoSEQ multiplex PCR. The repertoire holds 110,000 or so clones, over 75% seen once, with roughly 5.9% in the top ten. This sample was included in a study of cytomegalovirus exposure and HLA in healthy donors. Study-wide context: An earlier analysis identified approximately 120 million unique TCR beta sequences in some 170 million T cells. Falling in the Caucasian-associated ancestry cluster were about 83% of under 500 genotyped donors.

Study findings and constraints: A later analysis found most CMV-associated TCR beta chains apparently HLA-restricted.

The CDR3 has 14 residues. In germline, CDR1 is SGHRS, CDR2 YFSETQ. Trimming removed 5 bases from V and 3 bases from J; junction bases left unmatched: 7. This TCR derives from a woman aged 30 to 39 in good health and CMV-seropositive. Sequences were obtained from PBMCs. The V call is TRBV5-1, the J call TRBJ2-5; 7 bases are shared with TRBD1. The CDR3 region is CASRRDSGEETQYF. The CDR3 bases are TGCGCCAGCAGAAGGGACAGCGGAGAAGAGACCCAGTACTTC.